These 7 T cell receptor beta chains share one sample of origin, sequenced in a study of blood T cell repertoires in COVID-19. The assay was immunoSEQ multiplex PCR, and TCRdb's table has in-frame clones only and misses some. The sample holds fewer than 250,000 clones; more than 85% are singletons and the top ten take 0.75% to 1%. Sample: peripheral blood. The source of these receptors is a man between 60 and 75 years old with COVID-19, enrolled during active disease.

CDR3 coding DNA: TGCGCCAGCAGCGGGGACAGTGGAGATGAAAAACTGTTTTTT. Protein product: CASSGDSGDEKLFF. The rearrangement joins TRBV5-1 to TRBJ1-4; 7 bases are a match to TRBD1. This CDR3 contains 14 residues. The V gene end was trimmed by 4 bases and the J gene end by 6 bases; junction bases not matched to a gene: 6. Germline lookup yields CDR1 SGHRS and CDR2 YFSETQ.

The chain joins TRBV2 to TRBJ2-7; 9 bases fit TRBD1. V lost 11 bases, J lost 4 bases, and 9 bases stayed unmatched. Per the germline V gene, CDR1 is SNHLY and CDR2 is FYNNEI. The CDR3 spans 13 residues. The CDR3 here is CAGQGTGSYEQYF. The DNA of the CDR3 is TGTGCCGGGCAAGGGACAGGGAGTTACGAGCAGTACTTC.

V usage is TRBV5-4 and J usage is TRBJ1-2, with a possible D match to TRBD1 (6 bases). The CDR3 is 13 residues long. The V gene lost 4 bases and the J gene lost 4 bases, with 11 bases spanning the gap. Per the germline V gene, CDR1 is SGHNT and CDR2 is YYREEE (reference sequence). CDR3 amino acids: CASSPWTAYGYTF. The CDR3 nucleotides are TGTGCCAGCAGCCCATGGACAGCCTATGGCTACACCTTC.

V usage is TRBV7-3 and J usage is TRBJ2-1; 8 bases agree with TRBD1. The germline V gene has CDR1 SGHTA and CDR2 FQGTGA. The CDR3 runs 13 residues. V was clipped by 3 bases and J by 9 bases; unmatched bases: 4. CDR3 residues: CASSLTGVGEQFF. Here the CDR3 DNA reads TGTGCCAGCAGCTTGACAGGGGTGGGTGAGCAGTTCTTC.

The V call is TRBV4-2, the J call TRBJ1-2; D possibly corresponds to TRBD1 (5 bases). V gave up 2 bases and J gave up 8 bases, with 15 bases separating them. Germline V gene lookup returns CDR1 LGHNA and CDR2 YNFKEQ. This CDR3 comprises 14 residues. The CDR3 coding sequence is TGTGCCAGCAGCCAATCGACCCAGGGTGTCGGCTACACCTTC. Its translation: CASSQSTQGVGYTF.

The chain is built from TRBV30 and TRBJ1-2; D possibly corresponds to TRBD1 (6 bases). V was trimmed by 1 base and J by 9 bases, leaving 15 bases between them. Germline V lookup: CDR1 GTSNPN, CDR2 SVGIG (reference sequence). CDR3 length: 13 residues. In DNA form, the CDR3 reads TGTGCCTGGAGTGCGGGACAATGGGGACGCTACACCTTC. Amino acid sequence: CAWSAGQWGRYTF.

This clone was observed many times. The CDR3 DNA sequence: TGCGCCAGCACCCGTGGGGCCCCTCGGCTGAACACTGAAGCTTTCTTT. This sequence encodes CASTRGAPRLNTEAFF. This chain links TRBV5-1 with TRBJ1-1; D is perhaps TRBD1 (5 bases). This CDR3 is 16 amino acids long. V shed 6 bases and J shed 0 bases, with 18 bases lying between them. Looked up from germline, CDR1 is SGHRS and CDR2 is YFSETQ.